This TCR beta chain was recovered during a study of shared clonotypes between healthy human individuals. CD45RO-negative, CCR7-selected cells formed the naive CD8 fraction, which excluded terminally differentiated effector memory CD45RA+ cells. Germline lookup yields CDR1 SGHAT and CDR2 FQDESV (reference sequence). CDR3 length: 15 amino acids. V was pared by 0 bases and J by 4 bases, with 13 bases between. Measured with immunoSEQ multiplex PCR; TCRdb has only the in-frame clones, and not every one. The repertoire holds roughly 2,000,000 clones, with less than 95% as singletons. V gene TRBV11-1 combines with J gene TRBJ2-7; D might be TRBD1 (5 bases). Sequencing was done on a sample of naive CD8+ T cells sorted from blood. The clonotype comes from a man aged 18 to 29 in good health. The DNA of the CDR3 is TGTGCCAGCAGCTTAGCTAGCCAGGGTGCGTACGAGCAGTACTTC. Its protein is CASSLASQGAYEQYF.